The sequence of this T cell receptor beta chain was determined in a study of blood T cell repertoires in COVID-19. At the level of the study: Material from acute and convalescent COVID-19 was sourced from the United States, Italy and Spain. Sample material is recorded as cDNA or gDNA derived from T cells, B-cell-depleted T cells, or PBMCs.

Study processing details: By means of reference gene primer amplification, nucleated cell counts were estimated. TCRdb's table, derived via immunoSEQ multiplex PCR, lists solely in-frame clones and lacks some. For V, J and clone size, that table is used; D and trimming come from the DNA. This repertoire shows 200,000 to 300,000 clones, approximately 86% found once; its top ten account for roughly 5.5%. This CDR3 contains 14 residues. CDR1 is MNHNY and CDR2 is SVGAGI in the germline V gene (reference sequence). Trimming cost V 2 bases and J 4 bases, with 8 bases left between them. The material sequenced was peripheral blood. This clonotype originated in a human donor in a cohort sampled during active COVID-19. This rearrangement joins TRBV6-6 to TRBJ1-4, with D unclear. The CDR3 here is CASSYGQDNEKLFF. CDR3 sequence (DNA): TGTGCCAGCAGTTACGGGCAGGATAATGAAAAACTGTTTTTT.